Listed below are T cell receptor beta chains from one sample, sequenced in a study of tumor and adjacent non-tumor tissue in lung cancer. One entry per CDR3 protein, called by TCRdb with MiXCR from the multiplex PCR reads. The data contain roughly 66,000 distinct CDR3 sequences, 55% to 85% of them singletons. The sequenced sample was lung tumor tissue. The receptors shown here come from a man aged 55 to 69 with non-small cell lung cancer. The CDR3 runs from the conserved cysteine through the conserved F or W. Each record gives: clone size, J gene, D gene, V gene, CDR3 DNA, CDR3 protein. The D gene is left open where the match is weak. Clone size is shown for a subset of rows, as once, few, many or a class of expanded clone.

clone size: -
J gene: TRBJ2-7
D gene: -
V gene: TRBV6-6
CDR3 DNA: TGTGCCAGCAACTCCGGAGTCCCGGAGGACGAGCAGTACTTC
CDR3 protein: CASNSGVPEDEQYF

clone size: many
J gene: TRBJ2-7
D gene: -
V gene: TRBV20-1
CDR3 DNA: TGCAGTGCTCATTTCCCTCTTCAGGGGAGTTCCTACGAGCAGTACTTC
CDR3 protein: CSAHFPLQGSSYEQYF

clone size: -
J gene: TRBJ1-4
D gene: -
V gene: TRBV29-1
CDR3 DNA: TGCAGTGTTGAAATCGAGGGCGGCGAACTGTTTTTT
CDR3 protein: CSVEIEGGELFF

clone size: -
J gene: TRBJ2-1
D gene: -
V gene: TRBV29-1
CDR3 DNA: TGCAGCGTTCACGGGGGCCTGTGGTACATTGAACAGTTCTTC
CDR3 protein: CSVHGGLWYIEQFF

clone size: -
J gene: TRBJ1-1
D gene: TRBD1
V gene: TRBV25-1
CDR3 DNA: TGTGCCAGCTGTGGGTATCCGGTACAGGGGTATGAAGCTTTCTTT
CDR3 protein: CASCGYPVQGYEAFF

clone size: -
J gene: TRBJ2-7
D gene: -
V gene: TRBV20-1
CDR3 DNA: TGCAATGCTAGAGATGACAGGACCGGGGACCACGAGCAGTACTTC
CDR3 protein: CNARDDRTGDHEQYF

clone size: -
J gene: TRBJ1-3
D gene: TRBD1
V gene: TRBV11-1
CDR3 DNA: TGTACCAGCAGCTTCGGGACAGGGTTCGCCGTAAACACCATATATTTC
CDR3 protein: CTSSFGTGFAVNTIYF

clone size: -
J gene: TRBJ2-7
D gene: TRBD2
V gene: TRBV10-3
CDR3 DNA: TGTGCCATCAGTAACGGGACTAGGGGAGGGTCGTACGAACAGTACTTC
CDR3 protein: CAISNGTRGGSYEQYF

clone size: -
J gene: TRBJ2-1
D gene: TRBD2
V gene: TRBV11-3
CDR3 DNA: TGTGCCAGCAGCCTTAACCAACTAGCGTGGTCAGGTGAGCAGTTCTTC
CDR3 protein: CASSLNQLAWSGEQFF

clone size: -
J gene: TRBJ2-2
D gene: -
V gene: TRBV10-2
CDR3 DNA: TGCGCCAGCAGAGCCGGGTCCTCCGGGGAGCCGTTATTT
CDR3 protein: CASRAGSSGEPLF

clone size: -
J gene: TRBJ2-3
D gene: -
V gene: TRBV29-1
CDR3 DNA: TGCAGCGTTTCAGGGTCGTCTAGCACAGTTACACAGTATTTT
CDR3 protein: CSVSGSSSTVTQYF

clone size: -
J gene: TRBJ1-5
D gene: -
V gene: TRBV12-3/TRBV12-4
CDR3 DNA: TGTGCCAGCAGTGGTAATCGGCCCCAACATTTT
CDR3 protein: CASSGNRPQHF

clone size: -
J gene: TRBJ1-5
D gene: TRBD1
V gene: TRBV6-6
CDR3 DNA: TGTGCCAGCAGGAACGGACAGGGGCCCCTCGTTCAGCCCCAGCATTTT
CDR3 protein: CASRNGQGPLVQPQHF

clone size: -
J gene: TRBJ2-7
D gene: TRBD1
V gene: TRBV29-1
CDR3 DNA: TGCCGCGTGGTGACAGGGGGATACGAGCAGTACTTC
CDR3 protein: CRVVTGGYEQYF

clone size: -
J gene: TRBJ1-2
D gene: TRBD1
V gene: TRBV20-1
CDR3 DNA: TGCAGTACTAGAACAGGGGCTAGCTATGGCTATACCTTC
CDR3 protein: CSTRTGASYGYTF

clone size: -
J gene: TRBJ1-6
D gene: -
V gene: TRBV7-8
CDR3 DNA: TGTGCCAGCAGCTTGGGTCAGGGCACCTTACCCCTCCACTTT
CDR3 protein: CASSLGQGTLPLHF

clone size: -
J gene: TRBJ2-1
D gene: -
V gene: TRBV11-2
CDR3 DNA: TGTGCCGGCAGCCTACCCACTGCAGGGTTAAATGAGCAATTCTTC
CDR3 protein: CAGSLPTAGLNEQFF

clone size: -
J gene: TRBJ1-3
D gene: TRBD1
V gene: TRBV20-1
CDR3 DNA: TGTAGTGCTAGAGATTGGGGACAGAAGAGCTCTGGAAACACCATATATTTT
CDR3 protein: CSARDWGQKSSGNTIYF